This T cell receptor beta chain was captured by sequencing in a study of CD8+CD57+ T cells in acquired aplastic anemia. This clonotype has a count of ten or more. Its antigen is unidentified. The CDR3 is 14 residues long. The trim removed 5 bases at V and 3 bases at J, leaving 1 base unmatched. The germline V gene has CDR1 LNHDA and CDR2 SQIVND (reference sequence). Regarding the study as a whole: Patients and controls had CD8+ Simpson's diversity values that were not significantly distinct. Shared by patients and controls, around 27 CD8+ CDR3s were abundant in patients.

The template for TCR beta VDJ and CDR3 sequence profiling was genomic DNA. TCRdb re-derived calls from the reads in MiXCR, one entry per CDR3 protein. The profile covers hundreds of thousands of distinct CDR3 sequences, with under 40% appearing a single time and under 0.95% taken by the ten largest. Sequenced patients had shown CD8+CD57+ cell expansion by flow cytometry. This TCR derives from a human donor with aplastic anemia. The chain is built from TRBV19 and TRBJ2-1; 10 positions agree with TRBD1. Input material: sorted CD4+, CD8+, or CD8+CD57+ T cells (not recorded which) from PBMCs. The CDR3 DNA reads TGTGCCAGTAGTGGGGACAGGGGCTACAATGAGCAGTTCTTC. It encodes CASSGDRGYNEQFF.